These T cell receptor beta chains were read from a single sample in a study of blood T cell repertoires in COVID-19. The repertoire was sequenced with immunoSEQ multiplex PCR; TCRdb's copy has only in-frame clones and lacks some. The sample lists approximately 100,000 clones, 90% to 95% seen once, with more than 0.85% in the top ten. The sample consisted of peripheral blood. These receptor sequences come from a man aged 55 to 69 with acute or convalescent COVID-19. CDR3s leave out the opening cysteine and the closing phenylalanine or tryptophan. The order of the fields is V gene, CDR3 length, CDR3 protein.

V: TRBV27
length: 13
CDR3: ASSSYRSSESIQY

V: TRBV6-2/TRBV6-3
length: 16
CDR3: ASSYSGTGSSYNSPLH

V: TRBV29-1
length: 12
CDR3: SVEARDSPNEQF

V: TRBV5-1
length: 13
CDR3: ASSFSGRESGELF

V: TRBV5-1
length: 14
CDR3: ASSLAFAGRNNEQF

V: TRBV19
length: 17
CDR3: ASRVGQGPDLYSNQPQH

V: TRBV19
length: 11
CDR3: ASGTAPNYGYT

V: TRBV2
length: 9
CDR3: ASSRQDTQY

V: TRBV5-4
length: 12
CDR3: AYPRREETGELF

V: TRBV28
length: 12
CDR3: ASRGTGSQEKLF

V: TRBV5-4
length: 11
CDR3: ASSVRGNQPQH

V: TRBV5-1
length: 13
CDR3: ASSLGSGSINEQY

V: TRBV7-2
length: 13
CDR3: ASSLTSGLTGELF

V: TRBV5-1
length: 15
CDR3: ASSLAPRDSSYNEQF

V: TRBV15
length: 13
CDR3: ATSREAGQGGELF

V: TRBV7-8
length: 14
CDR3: ASSVTGGRAGNTIY

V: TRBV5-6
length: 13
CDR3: ASSIVTGDKNIQY

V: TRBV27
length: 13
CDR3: ASSLSGTGQETQY

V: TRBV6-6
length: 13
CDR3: ASSSKRGRGTEAF

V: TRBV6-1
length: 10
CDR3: ASSEESYEQY

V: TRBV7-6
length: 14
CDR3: ASSLEIGRILGEQF

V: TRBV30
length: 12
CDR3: AWSVGVLGQEAF

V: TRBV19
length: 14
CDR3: ASSMITGTGRTEAF

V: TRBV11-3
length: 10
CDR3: ASSLVENEQF

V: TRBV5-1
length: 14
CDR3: ASSLDRGRTDGELF

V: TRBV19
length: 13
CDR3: ASETSGRATGELF

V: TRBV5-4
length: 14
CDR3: ASSMIRASGNYEQF

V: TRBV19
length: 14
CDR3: ASSTGLAAITDTQY

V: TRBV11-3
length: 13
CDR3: ASSDLAGRYNEQF

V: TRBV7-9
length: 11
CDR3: ASRPVGGLGYT

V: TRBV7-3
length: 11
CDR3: ATGEGSGNEQF

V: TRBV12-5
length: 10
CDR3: ASVWTDTEAF

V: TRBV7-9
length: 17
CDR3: ASSLGGTGGVPSGNTIY

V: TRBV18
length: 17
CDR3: ASSPISGTGTYSNTEAF

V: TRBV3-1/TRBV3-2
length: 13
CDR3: AIHEGARCNQPQH

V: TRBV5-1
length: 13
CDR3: ASSPREGSTGELF

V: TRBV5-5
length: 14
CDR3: ASSITVGGGTGKLF

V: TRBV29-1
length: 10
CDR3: SVSQGDTEAF

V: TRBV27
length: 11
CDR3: ASSKPGGYGYT